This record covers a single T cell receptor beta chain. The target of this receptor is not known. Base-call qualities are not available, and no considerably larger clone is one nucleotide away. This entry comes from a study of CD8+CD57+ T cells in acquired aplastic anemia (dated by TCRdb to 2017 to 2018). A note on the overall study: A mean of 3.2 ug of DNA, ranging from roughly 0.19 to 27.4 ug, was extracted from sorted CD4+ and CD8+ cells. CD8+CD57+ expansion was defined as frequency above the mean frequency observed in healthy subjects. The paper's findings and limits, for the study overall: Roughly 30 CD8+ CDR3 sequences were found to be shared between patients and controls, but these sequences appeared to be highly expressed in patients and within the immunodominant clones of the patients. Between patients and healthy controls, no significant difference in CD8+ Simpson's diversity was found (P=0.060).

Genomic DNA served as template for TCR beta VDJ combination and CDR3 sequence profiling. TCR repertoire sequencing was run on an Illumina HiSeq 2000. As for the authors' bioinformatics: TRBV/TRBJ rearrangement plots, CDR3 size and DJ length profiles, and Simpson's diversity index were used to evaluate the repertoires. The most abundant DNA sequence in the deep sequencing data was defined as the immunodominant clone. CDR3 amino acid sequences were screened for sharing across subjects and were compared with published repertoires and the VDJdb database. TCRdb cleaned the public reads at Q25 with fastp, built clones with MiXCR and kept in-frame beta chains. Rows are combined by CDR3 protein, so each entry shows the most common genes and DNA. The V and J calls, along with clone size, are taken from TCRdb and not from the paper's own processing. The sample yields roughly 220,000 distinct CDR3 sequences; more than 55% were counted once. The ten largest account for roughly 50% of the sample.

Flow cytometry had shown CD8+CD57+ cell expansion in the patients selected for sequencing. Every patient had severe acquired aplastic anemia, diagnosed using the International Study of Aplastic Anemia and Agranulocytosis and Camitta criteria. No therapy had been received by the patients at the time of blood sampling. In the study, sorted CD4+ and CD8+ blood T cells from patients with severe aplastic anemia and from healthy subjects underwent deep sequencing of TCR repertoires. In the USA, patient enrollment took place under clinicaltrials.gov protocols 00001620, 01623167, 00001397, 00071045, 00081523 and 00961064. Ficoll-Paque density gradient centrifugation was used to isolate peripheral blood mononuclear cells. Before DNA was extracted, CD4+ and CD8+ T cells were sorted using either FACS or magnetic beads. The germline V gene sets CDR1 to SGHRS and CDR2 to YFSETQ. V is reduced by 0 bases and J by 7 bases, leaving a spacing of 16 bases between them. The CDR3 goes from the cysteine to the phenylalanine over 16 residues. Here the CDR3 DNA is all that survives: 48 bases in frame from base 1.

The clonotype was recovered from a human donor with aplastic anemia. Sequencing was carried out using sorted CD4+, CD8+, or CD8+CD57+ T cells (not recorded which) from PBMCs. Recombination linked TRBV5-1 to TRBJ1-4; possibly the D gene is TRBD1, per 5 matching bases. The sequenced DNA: TGCGCCAGCAGCTTGGCGGGTGGCAGGGAGTCTGAAAAACTGTTTTTT. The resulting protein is CASSLAGGRESEKLFF. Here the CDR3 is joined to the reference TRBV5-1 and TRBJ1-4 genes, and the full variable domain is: KAGVTQTPRYLIKTRGQQVTLSCSPISGHRSVSWYQQTPGQGLQFLFEYFSETQRNKGNFPGRFSGRQFSNSRSEMNVSTLELGDSALYLCASSLAGGRESEKLFFGSGTQLSVL.